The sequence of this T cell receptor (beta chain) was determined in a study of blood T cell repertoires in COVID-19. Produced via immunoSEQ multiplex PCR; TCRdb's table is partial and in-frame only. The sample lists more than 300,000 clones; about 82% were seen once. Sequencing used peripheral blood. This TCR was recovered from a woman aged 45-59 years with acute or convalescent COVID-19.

For the CDR3, the DNA is TGTGCCAGCAGCCCAAGATCCTTTATCGGGACAGGGCAACAAGAGACCCAGTACTTC. Amino acids: CASSPRSFIGTGQQETQYF. The chain uses TRBV14 and TRBJ2-5; 9 positions match TRBD1. Per the germline V gene, CDR1 is SGHDN and CDR2 is FVKESK. This CDR3 comprises 19 residues. V was clipped by 4 bases and J by 2 bases; unmatched bases: 17.